Reported below is one T cell receptor beta chain. As yet, its antigen is unknown. Germline V gene lookup returns CDR1 SNHLY and CDR2 FYNNEI. This CDR3 region has 9 residues. Trimming took 8 bases from V and 4 from J, leaving 2 bases between them. The sample is drawn from a study of identical twins. Carrying unique molecular identifiers, the cDNA also gained a universal primer site through template switching. TCRdb re-called the 5' RACE reads with MiXCR, one entry per CDR3 protein. The data show 240,000 or so distinct CDR3 sequences, about 7% seen once. Overall study findings and caveats: Fewer insertions characterized abundant cord blood beta clonotypes, whereas memory repertoires showed none. Invariant MAIT and iNKT cells could partly confound zero-insertion analyses. Conclusions were based on cross-sectional statistical analysis, without following the same donors.

These data were likewise used in another study, on yellow fever vaccine responses in identical twins.

This receptor was taken from a woman aged 18-29 years in good health. V gene TRBV2 combines with J gene TRBJ2-5; D unclear. The sample was memory (CD45RO+) T cells sorted from blood. CDR3 residues: CASGETQYF. The CDR3 DNA reads TGTGCCAGCGGAGAGACCCAGTACTTC.